This TCR beta chain was observed in a study of blood T cell repertoires in COVID-19. The overall study: The United States, Italy and Spain were the sources of the acute and convalescent COVID-19 samples. Sources were T cells, B-cell-depleted T cells, or PBMCs; the material itself was cDNA or gDNA.

The Seattle site enrolled patients during active infection and followed them longitudinally. The V gene lost 7 bases and the J gene lost 3 bases, with 22 bases spanning the gap. The CDR3 runs 17 residues. The germline CDR1 and CDR2 sequences are LGHDT and YNNKEL (reference sequence). Generated by immunoSEQ multiplex PCR, the TCRdb table keeps only in-frame clones and is missing some. The repertoire holds some 300,000 clones, with around 90% as singletons. Sequencing was performed on peripheral blood. The sequence was collected from a woman in her 50s with COVID-19, enrolled during active disease. The chain is built from TRBV3-1 (or the pseudogene TRBV3-2) and TRBJ1-5, with TRBD1 as a possible D gene (5 bases). Written as DNA, the CDR3 is TGTGCCAGCATCAGGTGGGGTGGGCAGGGCGCCAATCAGCCCCAGCATTTT. This gives the protein CASIRWGGQGANQPQHF.